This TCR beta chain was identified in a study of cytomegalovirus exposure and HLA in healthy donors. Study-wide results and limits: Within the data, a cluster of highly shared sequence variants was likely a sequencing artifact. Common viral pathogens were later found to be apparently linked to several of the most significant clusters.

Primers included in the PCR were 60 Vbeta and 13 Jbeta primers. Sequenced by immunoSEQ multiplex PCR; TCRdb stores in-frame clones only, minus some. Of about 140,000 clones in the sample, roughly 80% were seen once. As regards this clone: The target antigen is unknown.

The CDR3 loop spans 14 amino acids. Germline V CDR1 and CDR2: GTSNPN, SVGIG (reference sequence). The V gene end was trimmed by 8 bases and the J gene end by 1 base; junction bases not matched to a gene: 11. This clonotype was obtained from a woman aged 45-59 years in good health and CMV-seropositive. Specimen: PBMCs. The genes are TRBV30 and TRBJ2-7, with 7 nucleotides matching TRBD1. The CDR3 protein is CAGTTGFISYEQYF. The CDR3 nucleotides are TGTGCCGGAACGACAGGGTTCATTTCCTACGAGCAGTACTTC.